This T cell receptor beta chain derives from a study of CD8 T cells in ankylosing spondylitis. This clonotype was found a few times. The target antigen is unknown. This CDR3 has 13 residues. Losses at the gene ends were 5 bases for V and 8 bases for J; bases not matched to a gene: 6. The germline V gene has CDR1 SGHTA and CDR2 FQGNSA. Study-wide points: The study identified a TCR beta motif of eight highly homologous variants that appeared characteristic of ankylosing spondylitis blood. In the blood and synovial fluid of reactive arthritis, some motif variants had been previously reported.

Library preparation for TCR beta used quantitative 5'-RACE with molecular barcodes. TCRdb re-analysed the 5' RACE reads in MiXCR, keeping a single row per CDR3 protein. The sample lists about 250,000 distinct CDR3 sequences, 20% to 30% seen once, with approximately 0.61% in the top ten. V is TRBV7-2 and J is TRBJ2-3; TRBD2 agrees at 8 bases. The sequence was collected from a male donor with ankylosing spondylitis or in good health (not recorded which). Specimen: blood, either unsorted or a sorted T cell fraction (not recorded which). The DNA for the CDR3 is TGTGCCAGCAGCCAATCGGCGGGAGGTACGCAGTATTTT. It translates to CASSQSAGGTQYF.